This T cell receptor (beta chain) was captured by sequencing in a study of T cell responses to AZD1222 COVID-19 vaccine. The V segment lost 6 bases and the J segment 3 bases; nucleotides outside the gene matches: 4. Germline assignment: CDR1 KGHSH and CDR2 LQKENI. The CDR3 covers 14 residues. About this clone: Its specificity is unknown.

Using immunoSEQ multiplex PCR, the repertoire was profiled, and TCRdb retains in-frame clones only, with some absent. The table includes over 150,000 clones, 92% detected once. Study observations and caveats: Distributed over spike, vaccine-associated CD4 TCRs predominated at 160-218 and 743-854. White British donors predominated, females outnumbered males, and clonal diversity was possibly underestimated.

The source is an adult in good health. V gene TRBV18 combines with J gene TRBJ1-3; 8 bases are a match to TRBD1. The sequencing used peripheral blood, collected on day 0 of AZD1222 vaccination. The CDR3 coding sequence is TGTGCCAGCTCGTCAGACAGGGGTGGAAACACCATATATTTT. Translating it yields CASSSDRGGNTIYF.